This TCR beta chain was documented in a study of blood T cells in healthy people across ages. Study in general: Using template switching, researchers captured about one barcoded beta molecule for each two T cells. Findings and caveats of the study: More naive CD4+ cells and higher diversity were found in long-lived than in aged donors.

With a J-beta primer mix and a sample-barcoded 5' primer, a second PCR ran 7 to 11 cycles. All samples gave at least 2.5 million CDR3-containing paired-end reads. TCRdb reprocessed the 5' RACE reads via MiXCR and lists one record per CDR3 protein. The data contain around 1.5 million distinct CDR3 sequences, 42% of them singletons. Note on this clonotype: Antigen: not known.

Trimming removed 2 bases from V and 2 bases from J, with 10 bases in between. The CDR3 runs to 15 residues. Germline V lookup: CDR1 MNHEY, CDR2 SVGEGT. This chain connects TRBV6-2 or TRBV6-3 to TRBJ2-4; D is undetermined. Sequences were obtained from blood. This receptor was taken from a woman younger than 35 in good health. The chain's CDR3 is CASSYALWTKNIQYF. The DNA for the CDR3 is TGTGCCAGCAGTTACGCGCTGTGGACCAAAAACATTCAGTACTTC.